This T cell receptor beta chain was captured by sequencing in a study of T cell responses to AZD1222 COVID-19 vaccine. Study-wide points: The sample set comprised mostly white British donors with more females, and clonal diversity was possibly underestimated. Reportedly, nearly half of unique spike TCRs recognized epitopes outside B.1.351/B.1.1.7 mutations. At baseline, seropositivity was found in only a handful of AZD1222 recipients.

The CDR3 covers 15 residues. Germline CDR1 is SGHRS and CDR2 is YFSETQ. The ends were cut back, 0 bases at V and 8 bases at J, with 14 bases in the middle. The assay was immunoSEQ multiplex PCR, and TCRdb's table has in-frame clones only and misses some. The table records 180,000 or so clones, about 90% of them present only once. This clone was picked up a small number of times. Its antigen is not known. The chain has TRBV5-1 and TRBJ1-4; D might be TRBD1 (6 bases). The receptor's source is an adult who received the MenACWY meningococcal vaccine as a control. Sequencing used peripheral blood, obtained 28 days after the second dose of the MenACWY control vaccine. CDR3 sequence: CASSLGTDEWEKLFF. The CDR3 DNA follows: TGCGCCAGCAGCTTGGGGACAGACGAATGGGAAAAACTGTTTTTT.